What follows are 23 T cell receptor beta chains derived from one specimen sequenced in a study of T cell changes during pregnancy in multiple sclerosis. The assay was immunoSEQ multiplex PCR, and TCRdb's table has in-frame clones only and misses some. The sample consists of tens of thousands of clones, roughly 92% of them appearing once. The source material was CD4+ T cells from peripheral blood mononuclear cells, sampled after pregnancy. The receptors originated from a female donor with multiple sclerosis, enrolled in a pregnancy study.

This clone was picked up one time. The chain has TRBV5-5 and TRBJ1-5; 7 nucleotides align to TRBD1. This CDR3 region has 17 residues. In germline, CDR1 is SGHKS, CDR2 YYEKEE (reference sequence). Trimming removed 0 bases from V and 2 bases from J; junction bases left unmatched: 8. The CDR3 loop reads CASSLGQGFLGNQPQHF. As DNA, the CDR3 is TGTGCCAGCAGCTTGGGACAGGGATTTTTAGGCAATCAGCCCCAGCATTTT.

The chain is built from TRBV19 and TRBJ1-1; D possibly corresponds to TRBD1 (6 bases). Germline V gives CDR1 LNHDA, CDR2 SQIVND (reference sequence). V lost 6 bases and J lost 3, with 17 bases in between. The CDR3 loop spans 15 amino acids. The CDR3 coding sequence is TGTGCCAGTAGATTGGGGGCAGAAAGGGACACTGAAGCTTTCTTT. It is translated as CASRLGAERDTEAFF.

The V call is TRBV6-1, the J call TRBJ1-5; tentative D call: TRBD1 (6 bases). Trimming removed 3 bases from V and 2 bases from J, with 17 bases in between. The germline gives CDR1 MNHNS, CDR2 SASEGT. The CDR3 is 17 amino acids. CDR3 in amino acids: CASSDRLQGMGNQPQHF. Written as DNA, the CDR3 is TGTGCCAGCAGTGACCGTCTACAGGGAATGGGCAATCAGCCCCAGCATTTT.

The V call is TRBV5-6, the J call TRBJ2-1; D possibly corresponds to TRBD1 (5 bases). CDR3 size: 17 residues. The germline V and J ends were trimmed by 0 bases and 4 bases, with 17 bases remaining between them. The germline V gene has CDR1 SGHDT and CDR2 YYEEEE. The CDR3 DNA reads as TGTGCCAGCAGCTTGGATACTGGGCAGGGATGGTACAATGAGCAGTTCTTC. Translated, it gives CASSLDTGQGWYNEQFF.

The chain joins TRBV10-1 to TRBJ2-7, with D possibly TRBD2 on 6 matching bases. Trimming took 10 bases from V and 4 from J, leaving 17 bases between them. Germline CDR1 is WNHNN and CDR2 is SYGVQD (reference sequence). The CDR3 runs 13 residues. CDR3 amino acids: CATSAGIGYEQYF. In DNA form, the CDR3 reads TGCGCCACCTCTGCGGGGATCGGGTACGAGCAGTACTTC.

The chain has TRBV5-4 and TRBJ1-1, with 10 bases identical to TRBD1. Trimming took 5 bases from V and 3 from J; bases not matched to a gene: 4. The V gene's germline CDR1 is SGHNT and CDR2 YYREEE (reference sequence). CDR3 length: 14 amino acids. CDR3 loop: CASRRDRGHTEAFF. CDR3 in DNA: TGTGCCAGCAGGAGGGACAGGGGCCACACTGAAGCTTTCTTT.

The chain is built from TRBV18 and TRBJ2-5, with TRBD1 matching over 11 bases. CDR1 and CDR2 (germline): KGHSH, LQKENI. The V segment lost 0 bases and the J segment 9 bases; nucleotides outside the gene matches: 6. This CDR3 comprises 15 residues. This CDR3 reads CASSPPGTGGGAQYF. The CDR3 DNA is TGTGCCAGCTCACCACCCGGGACAGGGGGTGGTGCCCAGTACTTC.

On this clone itself: The limits of the CDR3 on the DNA are not certain, so only TCRdb's listed CDR3 is given. The gene calls are TRBV7-8 and TRBJ1-2. The CDR3 numbers 17 amino acids, ends counted. Germline CDR1 reads SGHVS; CDR2 reads FQNEAQ. The CDR3 reads CASSLTGVGPGNYGYTF.

The J gene is TRBJ2-5, the V gene TRBV7-7, with 8 bases that match TRBD2. Trimming removed 3 bases from V and 3 bases from J; junction bases left unmatched: 6. The CDR3 is 15 amino acids. Germline CDR1 SSHAT, CDR2 FNYEAQ (reference sequence). The CDR3 region is CASSLAGGGEETQYF. The CDR3 nucleotides read TGTGCCAGCAGCTTGGCGGGAGGAGGGGAAGAGACCCAGTACTTC. Combining the CDR3 with reference TRBV7-7 and TRBJ2-5 gives the whole variable domain GAGVSQSPRYKVTKRGQDVTLRCDPISSHATLYWYQQALGQGPEFLTYFNYEAQPDKSGLPSDRFSAERPEGSISTLTIQRTEQRDSAMYRCASSLAGGGEETQYFGPGTRLLVL.

Concerning this clone itself: The same CDR3 is also encoded by other DNA sequences in this sample. The V and J genes are TRBV10-2 and TRBJ2-7, with 7 bases that match TRBD1. The CDR3 has 13 amino acids. Trimming removed 6 bases from V and 0 bases from J; junction bases left unmatched: 2. Germline CDR1 reads WSHSY; CDR2 reads SAAADI. This chain's CDR3 is CASRDRPSYEQYF. CDR3 nucleotide sequence: TGCGCCAGCAGGGACAGGCCCTCCTACGAGCAGTACTTC.

This clone has only one observation. The chain recombines TRBV27 with TRBJ1-5, with 8 bases aligning to TRBD1. The CDR3 extends over 14 amino acids. V trimming: 3 bases; J trimming: 7 bases; junction bases outside the gene matches: 5. Germline CDR1 and CDR2: MNHEY and SMNVEV (reference sequence). CDR3 sequence (DNA): TGTGCCAGCAGTTTCAGGGGGCCGGGGCAGCCCCAGCATTTT. It translates to CASSFRGPGQPQHF.

The gene calls are TRBV30 and TRBJ1-5, with TRBD1 matching 8 bases. CDR3 length equals 13 residues. V trimming: 1 base; J trimming: 7 bases; junction bases outside the gene matches: 3. Per germline, CDR1 GTSNPN and CDR2 SVGIG (reference sequence). For the CDR3, the DNA is TGTGCCTGGAGTGGACAGGGGAACCAGCCCCAGCATTTT. Residues: CAWSGQGNQPQHF.

The chain employs TRBV6-5 and TRBJ2-7, with D possibly matching TRBD2 (6 bases). The CDR3 has 13 residues. Trimming took off 4 bases at V and 3 bases at J, with 10 bases between the two ends. Germline CDR1 is MNHEY and CDR2 is SVGAGI. Written as DNA, the CDR3 is TGTGCCAGCAGTTCGGGGGTCGTCTACGAGCAGTACTTC. This translates into CASSSGVVYEQYF.

The J gene is TRBJ2-3, the V gene TRBV4-2; 9 positions match TRBD2. The V gene end was trimmed by 1 base and the J gene end by 4 bases; junction bases not matched to a gene: 0. CDR1 is LGHNA and CDR2 is YNFKEQ in the germline V gene. The CDR3 is made up of 14 amino acids. CDR3 nucleotide sequence: TGTGCCAGCAGCCAAGGGACTAGCGCAGATACGCAGTATTTT. It codes for CASSQGTSADTQYF.

The chain couples TRBV6-1 to TRBJ1-4; D gene uncertain. CDR3 length equals 15 residues. Germline V gives CDR1 MNHNS, CDR2 SASEGT. Trimming cost V 1 base and J 7 bases, with 13 bases left between them. CDR3 sequence reads: CASSEVGGYGEKLFF. CDR3 DNA sequence: TGTGCCAGCAGTGAAGTAGGCGGTTATGGTGAAAAACTGTTTTTT.

This clone was seen more than once but under ten times. The V and J genes are TRBV27 and TRBJ1-3; 7 bases match TRBD1. Looked up from germline, CDR1 is MNHEY and CDR2 is SMNVEV (reference sequence). This CDR3 has 14 residues. Trimming removed 6 bases from V and 2 bases from J; junction bases left unmatched: 4. The CDR3 reads CASRSGQAGNTIYF. DNA for the CDR3: TGTGCCAGCAGAAGTGGACAGGCTGGAAACACCATATATTTT.

The rearrangement joins TRBV28 to TRBJ2-3, with TRBD2 as a possible D gene (5 bases). V lost 6 bases, J lost 1 base, and 14 bases lay in between. The CDR3 covers 15 residues. Germline CDR1 MDHEN, CDR2 SYDVKM. The CDR3 region has the DNA TGTGCCAGCAGCACCCCTAGCTTGGGCACAGATACGCAGTATTTT. The encoded protein is CASSTPSLGTDTQYF. The variable domain in full, with the rest retrieved from reference TRBV28 and TRBJ2-3, is DVKVTQSSRYLVKRTGEKVFLECVQDMDHENMFWYRQDPGLGLRLIYFSYDVKMKEKGDIPEGYSVSREKKERFSLILESASTNQTSMYLCASSTPSLGTDTQYFGPGTRLTVL.

The chain carries TRBV11-2 and TRBJ1-1, with D unresolved. This CDR3 comprises 14 residues. Germline lookup yields CDR1 SGHAT and CDR2 FQNNGV. Trimming took 5 bases from V and 5 from J, leaving 15 bases between them. The CDR3 sequence is CASSTPRGLTEAFF. The CDR3 nucleotides read TGTGCCAGCAGCACTCCACGGGGTTTGACTGAAGCTTTCTTT.

The count of this clone is one. This chain joins TRBV5-4 and TRBJ2-3, with 11 nucleotides matching TRBD2. CDR1 is SGHNT, CDR2 YYREEE, per germline (reference sequence). The CDR3 runs 16 residues. V was clipped by 1 base and J by 3 bases; unmatched bases: 4. Here the CDR3 DNA reads TGTGCCAGCAGCTTGAGGATAGCGGGAGGGACAGATACGCAGTATTTT. Translation gives CASSLRIAGGTDTQYF.

This clone was detected only a few times. The same CDR3 is also encoded by other DNA sequences in this sample. The chain joins TRBV14 to TRBJ1-4; D may be TRBD1 (5 bases). V lost 4 bases to trimming and J lost 2 bases, with 5 bases between them. CDR1 SGHDN and CDR2 FVKESK come from the germline V gene. The CDR3 is 13 amino acids. Here the CDR3 reads CASSRGTNEKLFF. CDR3 DNA: TGTGCCAGCAGCCGGGGCACTAATGAAAAACTGTTTTTT.

The chain links TRBV15 to TRBJ2-7; 8 nucleotides agree with TRBD1. CDR3 length equals 18 residues. Germline V lookup: CDR1 LNHNV, CDR2 YYDKDF (reference sequence). J lost 2 bases, V lost 8 bases, and 20 bases had no gene match. This chain's CDR3 is CATLPLRQGLPDTYEQYF. The CDR3 DNA sequence: TGTGCCACCCTACCTTTGAGACAGGGGCTACCCGACACCTACGAGCAGTACTTC.

V usage is TRBV5-1 and J usage is TRBJ2-1; 15 bases match TRBD2. Germline CDR1 and CDR2: SGHRS and YFSETQ. Unmatched junction bases numbered 15, after V lost 3 bases and J lost 5 bases. The CDR3 is 20 residues long. The CDR3 spells CASSSGTGRTSGRADNEQFF. The CDR3 DNA follows: TGCGCCAGCAGCTCTGGGACAGGGAGGACTAGCGGGAGGGCCGACAATGAGCAGTTCTTC.

This chain connects TRBV7-9 to TRBJ2-7; TRBD1 matches at 8 bases. Germline assignment: CDR1 SEHNR and CDR2 FQNEAQ (reference sequence). The CDR3 runs 16 residues. The V and J ends lost 5 bases and 3 bases, in that order; junction bases with no gene match: 12. The CDR3 DNA sequence: TGTGCCAGCAGCGCGGACTGGACAGGGAACGTCTACGAGCAGTACTTC. Translation gives CASSADWTGNVYEQYF.